This T cell receptor (beta chain) was identified during a study of T cells in Graves' hyperthyroidism and ophthalmopathy. General study points: Most thyroid clonotypes that were expanded above 0.001 also turned up in blood.

V shed 5 bases, J shed 5 bases, and the junction held 9 bases outside the gene matches. The length of the CDR3 is 16 residues. CDR1 and CDR2 (germline): PRHDT, FYEKMQ (reference sequence). Researchers amplified the TCR beta CDR3 regions from RNA transcripts. The TCR CDR3 was amplified in a first-round RT-PCR using the HTBI primer set. One entry per CDR3 protein, called by TCRdb with MiXCR from the multiplex PCR reads. The data hold some 300,000 distinct CDR3 sequences, with roughly a fifth observed a single time. This clonotype was recorded many times. What it binds is unknown. What was sequenced was blood. The clonotype was recovered from a man aged 50 to 60 with Graves' ophthalmopathy. This chain links TRBV13 with TRBJ2-3; 11 bases are a match to TRBD2. CDR3 bases: TGTGCCAGCAGCCCCAGAACTAGCGGGAGTGAAGATACGCAGTATTTT. Amino acids: CASSPRTSGSEDTQYF.